Listed here are 30 T cell receptor beta chains from one sample, sequenced in a study of cytomegalovirus exposure and HLA in healthy donors. The PCR was carried out with 60 Vbeta primers and 13 Jbeta primers. Data came from immunoSEQ multiplex PCR; TCRdb stores just in-frame clones and leaves some out. The repertoire holds about 130,000 clones, over 60% seen once, with approximately 4.3% in the top ten. What was sequenced was PBMCs. These receptors were collected from a man aged 55 to 70 in good health and CMV-seropositive.

V is TRBV6-5 and J is TRBJ2-7; 8 bases map to TRBD2. V dropped 6 bases and J dropped 6; count of bases not matched to a gene: 13. The CDR3 consists of 15 residues. The V gene's germline CDR1 is MNHEY and CDR2 SVGAGI. The CDR3 nucleotides are TGTGCCAGCAGACAGGGACTAGGTACTCCCGTCGAGCAGTACTTC. Encoded protein: CASRQGLGTPVEQYF.

The genes are TRBV2 and TRBJ2-5, with 9 bases aligning to TRBD2. CDR1 SNHLY and CDR2 FYNNEI come from the germline V gene. This CDR3 comprises 16 residues. V was pared by 4 bases and J by 4 bases, with 10 bases of the junction left unmatched. The CDR3 reads CASSVGGERGVETQYF. CDR3 sequence (DNA): TGTGCCAGCAGTGTAGGTGGAGAGCGGGGGGTAGAGACCCAGTACTTC.

V usage is TRBV4-1 and J usage is TRBJ2-5; TRBD2 is a possible D gene (8 bases). The CDR3 length is 17 residues. Germline loops: CDR1 MGHRA, CDR2 YSYEKL. Trimming pared 4 bases from V and 5 bases from J, leaving 23 bases between. CDR3 residues: CASSLRGLAGGVETQYF. The DNA for the CDR3 is TGCGCCAGCAGCCTTAGGGGGCTGGCGGGGGGCGTGGAGACCCAGTACTTC.

The chain is built from TRBV5-1 and TRBJ2-5, with TRBD2 as a possible D gene (7 bases). Between the trimmed V and J ends, which lost 5 bases and 4 bases, there was a span of 15 bases. Germline CDR1 reads SGHRS; CDR2 reads YFSETQ. The CDR3 covers 14 residues. The CDR3 reads CASRGGPSSETQYF. DNA for the CDR3: TGCGCCAGCAGGGGGGGGCCGTCGTCAGAGACCCAGTACTTC.

V is TRBV19 and J is TRBJ1-5; D is perhaps TRBD1 (6 bases). Germline CDR1 and CDR2: LNHDA and SQIVND (reference sequence). V was pared by 0 bases and J by 3 bases, with 12 bases between. This CDR3 has 16 amino acids. The CDR3 bases are TGTGCCAGTAGTATAGAGGGGCGGGGGGCCAATCAGCCCCAGCATTTT. Translated: CASSIEGRGANQPQHF.

The chain employs TRBV6-1 and TRBJ1-3; D is unclear. Germline V gives CDR1 MNHNS, CDR2 SASEGT. This CDR3 region has 14 residues. Trimming stripped 8 bases from V and 0 bases from J, with 11 bases between. The CDR3 loop is CASRVGDSGNTIYF. The DNA of the CDR3 is TGTGCCAGCCGGGTCGGAGACTCTGGAAACACCATATATTTT.

The chain recombines TRBV4-2 with TRBJ2-3; 7 bases are a match to TRBD2. The germline CDR1 and CDR2 sequences are LGHNA and YNFKEQ. V lost 1 base, J lost 2 bases, and 6 bases stayed unmatched. CDR3 size: 16 residues. For the CDR3, the DNA is TGTGCCAGCAGCCAAGTACGAGCGGGGACCACAGATACGCAGTATTTT. As protein: CASSQVRAGTTDTQYF.

The gene calls are TRBV5-6 and TRBJ1-6; 7 nucleotides line up with TRBD1. Per germline, CDR1 SGHDT and CDR2 YYEEEE. The trim removed 1 base at V and 7 bases at J, leaving 8 bases unmatched. This CDR3 contains 16 residues. The CDR3 loop is CASSLKKGAENSPLHF. CDR3 sequence (DNA): TGTGCCAGCAGCTTGAAAAAGGGGGCGGAGAATTCACCCCTCCACTTT.

The chain uses TRBV10-3 and TRBJ2-7; no clear D. The CDR3 consists of 13 residues. Germline CDR1 is ENHRY and CDR2 is SYGVKD. V dropped 2 bases and J dropped 3 bases, with 8 bases sitting between them. This CDR3 is CAISEGVGYEQYF. The CDR3 DNA reads as TGTGCCATCAGTGAGGGAGTGGGCTACGAGCAGTACTTC.

This clone has more than one count but fewer than ten. The genes are TRBV6-1 and TRBJ2-5, with D perhaps matching TRBD2 (5 bases). This CDR3 is 14 amino acids long. Trimming took 10 bases from V and 2 from J, leaving 17 bases between them. CDR1 is MNHNS and CDR2 is SASEGT in the germline V gene. CDR3 coding DNA: TGTGCCACCAGAAGAGGGATGGTACAAGAGACCCAGTACTTC. It encodes CATRRGMVQETQYF.

The chain employs TRBV5-5 and TRBJ1-6; 10 nucleotides align to TRBD1. The CDR3 extends over 15 amino acids. Germline CDR1 reads SGHKS; CDR2 reads YYEKEE (reference sequence). With V trimmed by 4 bases and J by 8 bases, 6 bases remained unmatched. The CDR3 loop reads CASSRDGTGDSPLHF. As DNA, the CDR3 is TGTGCCAGCAGCCGGGACGGGACAGGGGATTCACCCCTCCACTTT. The full variable domain, with the rest looked up from reference TRBV5-5 and TRBJ1-6, is DAGVTQSPTHLIKTRGQQVTLRCSPISGHKSVSWYQQVLGQGPQFIFQYYEKEERGRGNFPDRFSARQFPNYSSELNVNALLLGDSALYLCASSRDGTGDSPLHFGNGTRLTVT.

The chain has TRBV6-5 and TRBJ1-2; TRBD1 agrees at 8 bases. Germline-derived CDR1 and CDR2 are MNHEY and SVGAGI. V dropped 2 bases and J dropped 6; count of bases not matched to a gene: 8. The CDR3 sequence is 15 residues long. The CDR3 region has the DNA TGTGCCAGCAGTTACGCCCGGGACAGGAGTAATGGCTACACCTTC. Translating it yields CASSYARDRSNGYTF.

V gene TRBV12-5 combines with J gene TRBJ1-1, with 8 bases fitting TRBD1. V shed 5 bases, J shed 5 bases, and the junction held 16 bases outside the gene matches. Germline V gives CDR1 LGHNT, CDR2 FRNRAP. The CDR3 is 17 amino acids. The CDR3 DNA reads as TGTGCTAGTGGTCTCACGACTCAGACAGGGGTGGCGACTGAAGCTTTCTTT. Translated, it gives CASGLTTQTGVATEAFF. The full variable domain, with the rest looked up from reference TRBV12-5 and TRBJ1-1, is DARVTQTPRHKVTEMGQEVTMRCQPILGHNTVFWYRQTMMQGLELLAYFRNRAPLDDSGMPKDRFSAEMPDATLATLKIQPSEPRDSAVYFCASGLTTQTGVATEAFFGQGTRLTVV.

The V and J genes are TRBV10-2 and TRBJ1-1, with a possible D match to TRBD1 (5 bases). The CDR3 runs to 16 residues. Trimming stripped 6 bases from V and 3 bases from J, with 20 bases between. Germline CDR1 is WSHSY and CDR2 is SAAADI. In nucleotides, the CDR3 is TGCGCCAGCAGCTCGCCTCCGGCAGGGCAGGACACTGAAGCTTTCTTT. Translation: CASSSPPAGQDTEAFF.

A few counts support this clone. The rearrangement joins TRBV29-1 to TRBJ2-7, with a tentative D call TRBD2 (6 bases). This CDR3 has 14 amino acids. Deletions cut 1 base from V and 4 bases from J, with 14 bases between. CDR1 SQVTM and CDR2 ANQGSEA come from the germline V gene. Written as DNA, the CDR3 is TGCAGCGTTGAAGTTAGCGGAGGACCTTACGAGCAGTACTTC. Translated: CSVEVSGGPYEQYF.

The chain carries TRBV6-5 and TRBJ2-3; D is possibly TRBD1 (6 bases). V lost 2 bases and J lost 4, with 10 bases in between. The CDR3 consists of 14 residues. Germline values: CDR1 MNHEY, CDR2 SVGAGI. The CDR3 is CASSYVPGADTQYF. The CDR3 DNA is TGTGCCAGCAGTTACGTCCCAGGGGCAGATACGCAGTATTTT.

The genes are TRBV5-5 and TRBJ1-5, with D possibly TRBD1 on 5 matching bases. V lost 4 bases and J 4 bases, leaving 12 bases between the germline ends. From germline, CDR1 is SGHKS and CDR2 YYEKEE (reference sequence). CDR3 length: 14 residues. The CDR3 loop reads CASSQGTDNQPQHF. The DNA of the CDR3 is TGTGCCAGCAGCCAAGGGACTGATAATCAGCCCCAGCATTTT.

The V call is TRBV19, the J call TRBJ2-1; TRBD2 agrees at 10 bases. This CDR3 has 15 residues. V was pared by 7 bases and J by 7 bases, with 10 bases of the junction left unmatched. Germline assignment: CDR1 LNHDA and CDR2 SQIVND (reference sequence). Written as DNA, the CDR3 is TGTGCCAGTACCCCGTCTAGCGGGGGCCATAATGAGCAGTTCTTC. Residues: CASTPSSGGHNEQFF.

CDR3 protein: CASSSSGGGGETQYF. For the CDR3, the DNA is TGTGCCAGCAGCTCTAGCGGGGGAGGGGGAGAGACCCAGTACTTC. The chain combines TRBV6-1 with TRBJ2-5; TRBD2 agrees at 10 bases. V lost 6 bases and J lost 4; bases outside the gene matches: 8. The CDR3 spans 15 residues. In germline, CDR1 is MNHNS, CDR2 SASEGT.

The chain employs TRBV4-1 and TRBJ2-2, with 7 bases lining up with TRBD2. Losses at the gene ends were 4 bases for V and 4 bases for J; bases not matched to a gene: 9. The length of the CDR3 is 16 residues. Germline lookup yields CDR1 MGHRA and CDR2 YSYEKL. In DNA form, the CDR3 reads TGCGCCAGCAGCCCCCGGGGGGTGTCCTTCACCGGGGAGCTGTTTTTT. Residues: CASSPRGVSFTGELFF.

V gene TRBV29-1 combines with J gene TRBJ1-1; 10 positions match TRBD1. Germline V lookup: CDR1 SQVTM, CDR2 ANQGSEA. The CDR3 loop spans 14 amino acids. V shed 6 bases, J shed 2 bases, and the junction held 6 bases outside the gene matches. The DNA for the CDR3 is TGCAGCGTCCGGACAGGGGGTGGTAACACTGAAGCTTTCTTT. This gives the protein CSVRTGGGNTEAFF.

The V gene is TRBV7-3, the J gene TRBJ2-3, with D possibly matching TRBD1 (8 bases). The CDR3 totals 14 residues. In germline, CDR1 is SGHTA, CDR2 FQGTGA. The ends were cut back, 5 bases at V and 3 bases at J, with 12 bases in the middle. The CDR3 region is CASSIQGGTDTQYF. In DNA form, the CDR3 reads TGTGCCAGCAGCATACAGGGGGGGACAGATACGCAGTATTTT.

The chain is built from TRBV30 and TRBJ2-7; no firm D call. Deletions cut 5 bases from V and 4 bases from J, with 6 bases between. CDR3 length: 10 amino acids. Germline V CDR1 and CDR2: GTSNPN, SVGIG (reference sequence). CDR3 sequence (DNA): TGTGCCTGGGGCATGTACGAGCAGTACTTC. It is translated as CAWGMYEQYF.

V is TRBV5-1 and J is TRBJ1-1; 10 bases are shared with TRBD1. This CDR3 is built from 14 residues. Germline V gives CDR1 SGHRS, CDR2 YFSETQ. V trimming: 4 bases; J trimming: 3 bases; junction bases outside the gene matches: 3. CDR3 sequence reads: CASSGGQGHTEAFF. The CDR3 DNA sequence: TGCGCCAGCAGCGGGGGACAGGGGCACACTGAAGCTTTCTTT.

V is TRBV5-4 and J is TRBJ2-2; possibly TRBD1 for D (6 bases). Germline values: CDR1 SGHNT, CDR2 YYREEE (reference sequence). This CDR3 is built from 14 residues. V lost 4 bases, J lost 6 bases, and 13 bases lay in between. The CDR3, as DNA: TGTGCCAGCAGCCTCCGACAGGCTTCCGGGGAGCTGTTTTTT. It encodes CASSLRQASGELFF.

This clone was found once. Since no conserved phenylalanine or tryptophan closes the CDR3, a read error is the likely cause. The limits of the CDR3 on the DNA are not certain, so only TCRdb's listed CDR3 is given. This chain links TRBV20-1 with TRBJ1-4. The CDR3 is 10 residues long, ends included. CDR1 and CDR2 from the germline V gene are DFQATT and SNEGSKA (reference sequence). CDR3 loop: CSARSPGGSD.

The sample holds one count of this clone. The chain couples TRBV30 to TRBJ1-3, with D tentatively TRBD1 (5 bases). The CDR3 is made up of 13 amino acids. Trimming cost V 0 bases and J 3 bases, with 6 bases left between them. Per the germline V gene, CDR1 is GTSNPN and CDR2 is SVGIG (reference sequence). The CDR3 here is CAWSVDSGNTIYF. CDR3 DNA: TGTGCCTGGAGTGTAGACAGTGGAAACACCATATATTTT.

The chain recombines TRBV6-5 with TRBJ1-2; 7 bases map to TRBD1. Germline-derived CDR1 and CDR2 are MNHEY and SVGAGI. This CDR3 contains 15 residues. After removal of 0 bases from V and 4 bases from J, the junction contained 5 bases not matched to a gene. CDR3 amino acids: CASSYSGQSLYGYTF. The CDR3 DNA is TGTGCCAGCAGTTACTCGGGACAGTCCCTCTATGGCTACACCTTC.

This rearrangement joins TRBV6-5 to TRBJ2-3, with 10 positions matching TRBD1. The germline V gene has CDR1 MNHEY and CDR2 SVGAGI. The CDR3 is 15 residues long. The V and J ends lost 2 bases and 4 bases, in that order; junction bases with no gene match: 3. CDR3: CASSYGTGASDTQYF. DNA for the CDR3: TGTGCCAGCAGTTACGGGACAGGGGCGTCAGATACGCAGTATTTT.

Regarding this clone: The sample holds other DNA sequences that translate to the same CDR3. V is TRBV5-1 and J is TRBJ2-2; possibly TRBD1 for D (6 bases). This CDR3 spans 15 amino acids. V was trimmed by 0 bases and J by 5 bases, leaving 11 bases between them. From germline, CDR1 is SGHRS and CDR2 YFSETQ. CDR3 in DNA: TGCGCCAGCAGCTTGGTTCAAGGGGGAACCGGGGAGCTGTTTTTT. Protein product: CASSLVQGGTGELFF.